These 20 T cell receptor beta chains share one sample of origin, sequenced in a study of T-cell memory formation after mild COVID-19. From the 5' RACE reads, TCRdb called clonotypes with MiXCR, one entry per CDR3 protein. The profile shows some 190,000 distinct CDR3 sequences, around 19% of them singletons. The sample comprised PBMCs or a T cell subset sorted from them (not recorded which). The receptors come from an adult woman who had mild COVID-19 (a few samples of this study predate the infection). Cell type and time point are not known.

This chain connects TRBV20-1 to TRBJ1-2, with a tentative D call TRBD1 (5 bases). V was shortened by 4 bases and J by 4 bases, with 10 bases between the two germline ends. Germline CDR1 DFQATT, CDR2 SNEGSKA (reference sequence). The CDR3 runs to 12 residues. CDR3 residues: CSATGSVYGYTF. CDR3 nucleotides: TGCAGTGCTACAGGGTCGGTCTATGGCTACACCTTC.

The rearrangement links TRBV29-1 to TRBJ2-7; perhaps TRBD1 as D (5 bases). From germline, CDR1 is SQVTM and CDR2 ANQGSEA. The ends were cut back, 1 base at V and 3 bases at J, with 10 bases in the middle. This CDR3 contains 13 residues. DNA for the CDR3: TGCAGCGTTGAAGGGCAGGGTTTCTACGAGCAGTACTTC. This translates into CSVEGQGFYEQYF.

The chain is built from TRBV3-1 and TRBJ2-7; a weak D match, TRBD1 (5 bases). Germline V gene sequence: CDR1 LGHDT, CDR2 YNNKEL (reference sequence). CDR3 length: 14 amino acids. V lost 6 bases, J lost 4 bases, and 16 bases lay in between. For the CDR3, the DNA is TGTGCCAGCAGTAGAAGCCAGGGTAGGTACGAGCAGTACTTC. Protein: CASSRSQGRYEQYF.

This clonotype was observed a few times. The V gene is TRBV5-8, the J gene TRBJ1-1; a weak D match, TRBD1 (6 bases). The germline V gene has CDR1 SGHTS and CDR2 YDEGEE. The CDR3 extends over 13 amino acids. The ends were cut back, 4 bases at V and 6 bases at J, with 13 bases in the middle. DNA of the CDR3: TGTGCCAGCAGCCTACTACAGGGACCTGAAGCTTTCTTT. Protein sequence: CASSLLQGPEAFF. The full variable domain, completed using reference TRBV5-8 and TRBJ1-1, is EAGVTQSPTHLIKTRGQQATLRCSPISGHTSVYWYQQALGLGLQFLLWYDEGEERNRGNFPPRFSGRQFPNYSSELNVNALELEDSALYLCASSLLQGPEAFFGQGTRLTVV.

The chain carries TRBV29-1 and TRBJ1-1, with D tentatively TRBD1 (5 bases). Germline V gene lookup returns CDR1 SQVTM and CDR2 ANQGSEA. V lost 7 bases and J 3 bases, leaving 24 bases between the germline ends. This CDR3 spans 16 amino acids. In DNA form, the CDR3 reads TGCAGCGCCCGGGGGGGGACGAATGGGGTTCACACTGAAGCTTTCTTT. As protein: CSARGGTNGVHTEAFF. The whole variable domain, remainder taken from reference TRBV29-1 and TRBJ1-1, is SAVISQKPSRDICQRGTSLTIQCQVDSQVTMMFWYRQQPGQSLTLIATANQGSEATYESGFVIDKFPISRPNLTFSTLTVSNMSPEDSSIYLCSARGGTNGVHTEAFFGQGTRLTVV.

The CDR3 DNA sequence: TGTGCCAGCGGACTAACCGGACAGGGGTCTTATGGCTACACCTTC. It codes for CASGLTGQGSYGYTF. This chain links TRBV6-1 with TRBJ1-2, with TRBD1 matching 9 bases. V dropped 8 bases and J dropped 5; count of bases not matched to a gene: 12. The germline V gene has CDR1 MNHNS and CDR2 SASEGT. The CDR3 extends over 15 amino acids.

Concerning this clonotype: At one end, the junction sequence differs from germline, possibly due to a read error. The chain couples TRBV12-3 or TRBV12-4 to TRBJ1-1, with D perhaps TRBD1 (5 bases). The CDR3 has 13 amino acids. CDR3 DNA: TGTGCCAGCCGTTTGACAGCGAACACTGAAGCTTTCTTT. Encoded protein: CASRLTANTEAFF.

This clonotype was recorded a few times. V gene TRBV7-9 combines with J gene TRBJ2-7; 14 bases align to TRBD2. The length of the CDR3 is 16 residues. V lost 6 bases, J lost 2 bases, and 6 bases stayed unmatched. CDR1 and CDR2 (germline): SEHNR, FQNEAQ (reference sequence). The CDR3 nucleotides are TGTGCCAGCAGTCAGCGGACTAGCGGGGGGCCCTACGAGCAGTACTTC. Residues: CASSQRTSGGPYEQYF.

CDR3 DNA: TGTGCCAGCAGTCTCCTTTCGGGGGGGAACACTGAAGCTTTCTTT. Translation: CASSLLSGGNTEAFF. J is TRBJ1-1 and V is TRBV12-3 or TRBV12-4; the D gene is possibly TRBD1 (5 bases). Trimming removed 5 bases from V and 1 base from J, with 14 bases in between. The CDR3 is made up of 15 amino acids.

This clonotype has just a few counts. This rearrangement joins TRBV15 to TRBJ1-2; D ambiguous. From germline, CDR1 is LNHNV and CDR2 YYDKDF (reference sequence). V gave up 4 bases and J gave up 7 bases, with 10 bases separating them. The CDR3 sequence is 12 residues long. DNA of the CDR3: TGTGCCACCAGCAAAGGGCTTGGTGGCTACACCTTC. It is translated as CATSKGLGGYTF.

This clonotype was seen more than once but under ten times. The CDR3 reads CSALHSSGGNEQFF. The CDR3 DNA reads TGCAGTGCGTTACACTCAAGTGGCGGCAATGAGCAGTTCTTC. V usage is TRBV20-1 and J usage is TRBJ2-1; D gene uncertain. Germline assignment: CDR1 DFQATT and CDR2 SNEGSKA (reference sequence). This CDR3 region has 14 residues. V was trimmed by 6 bases and J by 6 bases, leaving 18 bases between them.

This clonotype was seen a handful of times. The genes are TRBV20-1 and TRBJ2-3; D remains unclear. Germline-derived CDR1 and CDR2 are DFQATT and SNEGSKA (reference sequence). The CDR3 contains 11 residues. V lost 7 bases to trimming and J lost 4 bases, with 9 bases between them. Here the CDR3 reads CSGKVADTQYF. CDR3 sequence (DNA): TGCAGTGGGAAAGTCGCAGATACGCAGTATTTT.

In its sample, this clonotype was seen a few times. This chain connects TRBV23-1 to TRBJ1-2; tentatively, D is TRBD1 (6 bases). TRBV23-1 is placed among ORFs of uncertain function. The V end lost 7 bases, the J end lost 4 bases, and 19 bases lay between the germline ends. CDR3 size: 15 residues. The CDR3 DNA reads TGCGCCAGCAAGCACGGACAGTGCCCTACCTATGGCTACACCTTC. Translating it yields CASKHGQCPTYGYTF.

The gene calls are TRBV5-1 and TRBJ2-7; 9 nucleotides match TRBD1. Germline trimming cut 5 bases from V and 3 bases from J; bases unmatched to any gene: 6. CDR1 is SGHRS, CDR2 YFSETQ, per germline. The CDR3 has 14 residues. In DNA form, the CDR3 reads TGCGCCAGCAGATATACGGGACAGGGCTACGAGCAGTACTTC. Translating it yields CASRYTGQGYEQYF.

This clonotype was picked up a small number of times. The DNA for the CDR3 is TGTGCCACCAGATCAAACTCGGGGCAGCCGTTCTTC. Residues: CATRSNSGQPFF. This chain joins TRBV24-1 and TRBJ2-1, with D perhaps matching TRBD1 or TRBD2 (5 bases each). V lost 7 bases to trimming and J lost 15 bases, with 18 bases between them. Germline V gives CDR1 KGHDR, CDR2 SFDVKD. This CDR3 region has 12 residues.

The chain couples TRBV3-1 to TRBJ2-7; D unclear. Per the germline V gene, CDR1 is LGHDT and CDR2 is YNNKEL (reference sequence). The CDR3 extends over 13 amino acids. The ends were cut back, 0 bases at V and 2 bases at J, with 5 bases in the middle. The CDR3 loop is CASSQEPPYEQYF. CDR3 sequence (DNA): TGTGCCAGCAGCCAAGAACCCCCCTACGAGCAGTACTTC.

The rearrangement joins TRBV24-1 to TRBJ1-2; D is ambiguous. Germline assignment: CDR1 KGHDR and CDR2 SFDVKD. The CDR3 runs to 13 residues. Between the trimmed V and J ends, which lost 5 bases and 1 base, there was a span of 7 bases. In DNA form, the CDR3 reads TGTGCCACCAGTGTAGGGAATAACTATGGCTACACCTTC. It translates to CATSVGNNYGYTF.

The chain combines TRBV6-6 with TRBJ1-4; D is unresolved. Per the germline V gene, CDR1 is MNHNY and CDR2 is SVGAGI (reference sequence). This CDR3 comprises 15 residues. The germline V and J ends were trimmed by 0 bases and 3 bases, with 8 bases remaining between them. CDR3 region: CASSYSGQANEKLFF. The CDR3 DNA is TGTGCCAGCAGTTACTCGGGTCAGGCTAATGAAAAACTGTTTTTT.

V and J are TRBV2 and TRBJ2-7, with D unresolved. V was shortened by 5 bases and J by 0 bases, with 14 bases between the two germline ends. The germline V gene encodes CDR1 SNHLY and CDR2 FYNNEI. This CDR3 region has 15 residues. CDR3 region: CASSSTWLFSYEQYF. The CDR3, as DNA: TGTGCCAGCAGTTCGACTTGGCTGTTCTCCTACGAGCAGTACTTC.

This clonotype was picked up many times. The rearrangement uses TRBV5-1 and TRBJ1-1; possibly TRBD1 for D (6 bases). CDR3 length: 14 amino acids. The V gene's germline CDR1 is SGHRS and CDR2 YFSETQ. Trimming took off 4 bases at V and 6 bases at J, with 16 bases between the two ends. CDR3 DNA: TGCGCCAGCAGCCCGGGACCGGGGGGCGCTGAAGCTTTCTTT. Encoded protein: CASSPGPGGAEAFF. Full variable domain (outside the CDR3, taken from reference TRBV5-1 and TRBJ1-1): KAGVTQTPRYLIKTRGQQVTLSCSPISGHRSVSWYQQTPGQGLQFLFEYFSETQRNKGNFPGRFSGRQFSNSRSEMNVSTLELGDSALYLCASSPGPGGAEAFFGQGTRLTVV.